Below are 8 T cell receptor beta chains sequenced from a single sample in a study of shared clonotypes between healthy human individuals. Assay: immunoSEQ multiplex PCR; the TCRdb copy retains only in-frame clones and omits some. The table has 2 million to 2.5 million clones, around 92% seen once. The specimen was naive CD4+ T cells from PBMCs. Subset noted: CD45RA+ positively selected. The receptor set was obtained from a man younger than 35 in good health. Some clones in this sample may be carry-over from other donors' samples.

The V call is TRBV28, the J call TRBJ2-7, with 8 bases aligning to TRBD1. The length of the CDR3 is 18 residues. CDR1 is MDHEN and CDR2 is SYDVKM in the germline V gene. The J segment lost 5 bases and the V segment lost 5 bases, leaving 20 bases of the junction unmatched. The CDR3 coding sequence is TGTGCCAGCAGTCGACGAGACTGGACAGGGACTGTCGGAAACGAGCAGTACTTC. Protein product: CASSRRDWTGTVGNEQYF.

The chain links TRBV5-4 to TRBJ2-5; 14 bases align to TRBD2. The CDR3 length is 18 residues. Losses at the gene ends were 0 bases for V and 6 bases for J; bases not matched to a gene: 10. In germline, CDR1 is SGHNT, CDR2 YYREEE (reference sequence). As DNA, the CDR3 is TGTGCCAGCAGCTTGGGTGGACTAGCGGGAGGCCCGCAACAGACCCAGTACTTC. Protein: CASSLGGLAGGPQQTQYF. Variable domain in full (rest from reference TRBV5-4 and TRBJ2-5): ETGVTQSPTHLIKTRGQQVTLRCSSQSGHNTVSWYQQALGQGPQFIFQYYREEENGRGNFPPRFSGLQFPNYSSELNVNALELDDSALYLCASSLGGLAGGPQQTQYFGPGTRLLVL.

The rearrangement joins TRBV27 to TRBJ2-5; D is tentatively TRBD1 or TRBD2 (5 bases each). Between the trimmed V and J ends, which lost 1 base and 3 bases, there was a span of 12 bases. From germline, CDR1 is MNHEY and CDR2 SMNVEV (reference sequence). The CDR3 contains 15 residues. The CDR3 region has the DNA TGTGCCAGCAGTTTATTGGCGGGCAGGGAAGAGACCCAGTACTTC. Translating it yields CASSLLAGREETQYF.

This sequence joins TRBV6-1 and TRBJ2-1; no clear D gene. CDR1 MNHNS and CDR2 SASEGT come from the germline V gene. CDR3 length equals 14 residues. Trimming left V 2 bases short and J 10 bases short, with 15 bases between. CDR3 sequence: CASSELGAGQEQFF. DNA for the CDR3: TGTGCCAGCAGTGAACTCGGAGCCGGTCAGGAGCAGTTCTTC.

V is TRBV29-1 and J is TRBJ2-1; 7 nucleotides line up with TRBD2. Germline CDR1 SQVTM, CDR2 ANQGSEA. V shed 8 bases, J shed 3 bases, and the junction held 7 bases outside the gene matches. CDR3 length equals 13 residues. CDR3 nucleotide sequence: TGCAGCCTCGGGGAGGGCTTCTACAATGAGCAGTTCTTC. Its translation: CSLGEGFYNEQFF.

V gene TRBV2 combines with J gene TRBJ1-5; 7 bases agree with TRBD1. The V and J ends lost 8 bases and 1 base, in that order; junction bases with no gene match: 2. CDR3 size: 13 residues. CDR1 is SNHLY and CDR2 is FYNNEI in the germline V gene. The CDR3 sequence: CASDRESNQPQHF. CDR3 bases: TGTGCCAGCGACAGGGAGAGCAATCAGCCCCAGCATTTT.

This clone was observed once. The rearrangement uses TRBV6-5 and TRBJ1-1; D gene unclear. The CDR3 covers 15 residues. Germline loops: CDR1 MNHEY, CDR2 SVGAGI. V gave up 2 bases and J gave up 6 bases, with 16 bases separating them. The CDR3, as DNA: TGTGCCAGCAGTTACGGTCCAGGTATCGCCCCTGAAGCTTTCTTT. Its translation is CASSYGPGIAPEAFF.

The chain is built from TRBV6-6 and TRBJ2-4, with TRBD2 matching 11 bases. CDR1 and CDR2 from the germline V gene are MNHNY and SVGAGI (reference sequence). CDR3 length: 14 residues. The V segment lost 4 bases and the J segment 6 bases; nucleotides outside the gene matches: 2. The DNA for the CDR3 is TGTGCCAGCAGTTCGGGACTAGCGGCAAACATTCAGTACTTC. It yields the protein CASSSGLAANIQYF.